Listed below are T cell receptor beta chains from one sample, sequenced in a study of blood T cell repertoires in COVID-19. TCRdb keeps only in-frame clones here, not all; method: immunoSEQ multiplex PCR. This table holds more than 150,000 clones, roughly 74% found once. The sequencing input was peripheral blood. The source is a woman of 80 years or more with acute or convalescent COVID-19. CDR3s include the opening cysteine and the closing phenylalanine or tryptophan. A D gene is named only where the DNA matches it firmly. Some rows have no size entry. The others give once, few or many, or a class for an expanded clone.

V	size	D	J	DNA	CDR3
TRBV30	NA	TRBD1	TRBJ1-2	TGTGCCTGGAGTATAACAGGGGGCGACTATGGCTACACCTTC	CAWSITGGDYGYTF
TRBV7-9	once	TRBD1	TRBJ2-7	TGTGCCAGCAGCATGGACAGGGGGGTCTCCTACGAGCAGTACTTC	CASSMDRGVSYEQYF
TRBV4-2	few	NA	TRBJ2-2	TGTGCCAGCAGCCAAGATCGGAGGCAGGTGACATCGACCGGGGAGCTGTTTTTT	CASSQDRRQVTSTGELFF
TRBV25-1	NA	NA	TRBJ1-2	TGTGCCAGCAGTGAACCGGGGTATGGCTACACCTTC	CASSEPGYGYTF
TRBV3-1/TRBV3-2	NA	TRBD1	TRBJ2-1	TGTGCCAGCAGCCTCAGGGGGACAACTTACAATGAGCAGTTCTTC	CASSLRGTTYNEQFF
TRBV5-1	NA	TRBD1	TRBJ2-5	TGCGCCAGCAGCTCCGGGACAGCTCAAGAGACCCAGTACTTC	CASSSGTAQETQYF
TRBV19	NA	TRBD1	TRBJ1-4	TGTGCCAGTAGTATCTTCGGGACAGCAACTAATGAAAAACTGTTTTTT	CASSIFGTATNEKLFF
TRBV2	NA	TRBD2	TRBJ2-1	TGTGCCAGCAGCTATATCCCGACTAGCGGGCTCTACAATGAGCAGTTCTTC	CASSYIPTSGLYNEQFF
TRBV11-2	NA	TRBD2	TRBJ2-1	TGTGCCAGCAGCCCTACATCCCCGGGAGGTGAGCAGTTCTTC	CASSPTSPGGEQFF
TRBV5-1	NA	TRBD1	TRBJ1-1	TGCGCCAGCAGCGAGGACAGGGACACTGAAGCTTTCTTT	CASSEDRDTEAFF
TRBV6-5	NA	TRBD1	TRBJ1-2	TGTGCCAGCAGACCCCCAGGGGGTGGCTACACCTTC	CASRPPGGGYTF
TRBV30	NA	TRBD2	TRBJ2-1	TGTGCCTGGAGTGGTAGGACTAGAAACAATGAGCAGTTCTTC	CAWSGRTRNNEQFF
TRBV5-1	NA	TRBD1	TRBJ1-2	TGCGCCAGCAGCTTGGAGGGGGCCTACCCTGGCTACACCTTC	CASSLEGAYPGYTF
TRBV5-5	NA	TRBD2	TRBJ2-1	TGTGCCAGCAGCTCCGATAGCGGGTTCTACAATGAGCAGTTCTTC	CASSSDSGFYNEQFF
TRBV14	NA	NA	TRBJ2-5	TGTGCCAGCAGCCCGCGGGCTAGTTTCCAAGAGACCCAGTACTTC	CASSPRASFQETQYF
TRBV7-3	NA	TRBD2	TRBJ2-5	TGTGCCAGCAGCTTAAGCGGGAGGGCGTTAATAGAGACCCAGTACTTC	CASSLSGRALIETQYF
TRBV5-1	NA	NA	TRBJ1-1	TGCGCCAGCAGCTTAGCGGCCCCGAACACTGAAGCTTTCTTT	CASSLAAPNTEAFF
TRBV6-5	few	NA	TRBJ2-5	TGTGCCAGCAGTTCAACCGGGACTCGTGGTCGGGAGACCCAGTACTTC	CASSSTGTRGRETQYF
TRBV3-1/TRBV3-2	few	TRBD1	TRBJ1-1	TGTGCCAGCAGCTCCTACAGGGGGCTAGGGGGCACTGAAGCTTTCTTT	CASSSYRGLGGTEAFF
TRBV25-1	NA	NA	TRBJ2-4	TGTGCCAGCAGGGACACCGGGAGTCGAAACATTCAGTACTTC	CASRDTGSRNIQYF
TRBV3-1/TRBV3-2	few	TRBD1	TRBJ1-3	TGTGCCAGCAGTTACAGGTCCGCACGGTCCCGGGACAGTATCTCTGGAAACACCATATATTTT	CASSYRSARSRDSISGNTIYF
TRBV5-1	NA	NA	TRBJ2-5	TGCGCCAGCAGCTTGGCCCAGGGGTTGGAGACCCAGTACTTC	CASSLAQGLETQYF
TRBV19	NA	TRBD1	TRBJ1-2	TGTGCCAGTAGTTCCGTCGGGACAGGCAACTATGGCTACACCTTC	CASSSVGTGNYGYTF
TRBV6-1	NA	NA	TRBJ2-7	TGTGCCAGCAGTGAAGCGCTGGAGGCCTCTTACGAGCAGTACTTC	CASSEALEASYEQYF
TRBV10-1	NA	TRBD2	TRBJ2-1	TGCGCCAGCAGTGAGTCGAGGGTAGCGGGACCGAACAATGAGCAGTTCTTC	CASSESRVAGPNNEQFF
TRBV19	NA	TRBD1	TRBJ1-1	TGTGCCAGTAGTATTTGGACAGGGTTGACGAACACTGAAGCTTTCTTT	CASSIWTGLTNTEAFF
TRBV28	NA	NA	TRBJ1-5	TGTGCCAGCAGTTTATACTCAGGTAGCAATCAGCCCCAGCATTTT	CASSLYSGSNQPQHF
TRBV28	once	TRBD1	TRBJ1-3	TGTGCCAGCACCGGGACAGGCTCTGGAAACACCATATATTTT	CASTGTGSGNTIYF